This T cell receptor (beta chain) is drawn from a study of blood T cell repertoires in COVID-19. Study information: Sites across the United States, Italy and Spain contributed samples from acute and convalescent COVID-19. Sources were T cells, B-cell-depleted T cells, or PBMCs; the material itself was cDNA or gDNA.

In the original analysis: From reference gene primer amplification, estimates of nucleated cell counts were derived. The method was immunoSEQ multiplex PCR; TCRdb's version includes in-frame clones alone and lacks a portion of them. From that table come the V and J calls and clone size; the DNA was used to work out D and trimming. This sample has some 100,000 clones, with approximately 90% found just once. The CDR3 consists of 16 residues. The ends were cut back, 3 bases at V and 3 bases at J, with 15 bases in the middle. CDR1 ENHRY and CDR2 SYGVKD come from the germline V gene. This sequence originates from a man aged 55-75 years with acute or convalescent COVID-19. Sequenced material: peripheral blood. The V gene is TRBV10-3, the J gene TRBJ1-5; perhaps TRBD1 as D (5 bases). As DNA, the CDR3 is TGTGCCATCAGTGACGGGGGATCGAGGAACAATCAGCCCCAGCATTTT. Translated: CAISDGGSRNNQPQHF.